This passage covers 32 T cell receptor beta chains from one sample sequenced in a study of cytomegalovirus exposure and HLA in healthy donors. Sequencing used immunoSEQ multiplex PCR; TCRdb keeps in-frame clones, though not all of them. The sample lists around 70,000 clones, over 85% occurring once. Material for sequencing was PBMCs. The receptors stem from a man aged 18 to 35 in good health and CMV-seropositive.

The V call is TRBV6-6, the J call TRBJ2-7; 13 nucleotides match TRBD2. Germline V gene data show CDR1 as MNHNY and CDR2 as SVGAGI (reference sequence). CDR3 length: 15 amino acids. The V gene end was trimmed by 4 bases and the J gene end by 2 bases; junction bases not matched to a gene: 2. This CDR3 is CASSSTSGRAYEQYF. CDR3 in DNA: TGTGCCAGCAGTTCAACTAGCGGGAGGGCCTACGAGCAGTACTTC.

The chain is built from TRBV15 and TRBJ2-1; 9 bases match TRBD2. Losses at the gene ends were 0 bases for V and 2 bases for J; bases not matched to a gene: 11. CDR1 is LNHNV, CDR2 YYDKDF, per germline (reference sequence). This CDR3 contains 19 residues. In nucleotides, the CDR3 is TGTGCCACCAGCAGAGATCTGGCGGGAGGGCGAGTCACCTACAATGAGCAGTTCTTC. Translating gives CATSRDLAGGRVTYNEQFF.

This chain links TRBV10-3 with TRBJ1-2, with a tentative D call TRBD1 (6 bases). Germline CDR1 reads ENHRY; CDR2 reads SYGVKD. Trimming pared 3 bases from V and 0 bases from J, leaving 11 bases between. The CDR3 contains 15 residues. The CDR3 DNA follows: TGTGCCATCAGTGAACGGACAGAAACTAACTATGGCTACACCTTC. Translation gives CAISERTETNYGYTF.

This chain connects TRBV6-6 to TRBJ1-3; possible D gene TRBD1, 6 bases. Germline assignment: CDR1 MNHNY and CDR2 SVGAGI (reference sequence). Trimming took off 4 bases at V and 3 bases at J, with 7 bases between the two ends. The CDR3 has 13 amino acids. The DNA of the CDR3 is TGTGCCAGCAGTTCAGGGGTTGGAAACACCATATATTTT. This sequence encodes CASSSGVGNTIYF.

The chain couples TRBV27 to TRBJ2-5; 8 bases are shared with TRBD1. Losses at the gene ends were 6 bases for V and 4 bases for J; bases not matched to a gene: 7. CDR3 length: 14 residues. Germline-derived CDR1 and CDR2 are MNHEY and SMNVEV (reference sequence). CDR3 in amino acids: CASRTSGTGETQYF. DNA for the CDR3: TGTGCCAGCAGGACCTCCGGGACAGGAGAGACCCAGTACTTC.

The rearrangement joins TRBV2 to TRBJ2-3; possibly TRBD2 for D (5 bases). V dropped 7 bases and J dropped 0 bases, with 17 bases sitting between them. This CDR3 contains 16 residues. Per germline, CDR1 SNHLY and CDR2 FYNNEI. The CDR3 bases are TGTGCCAGCACTTCCAGACTACACATTAGCACAGATACGCAGTATTTT. It translates to CASTSRLHISTDTQYF.

The gene calls are TRBV10-1 and TRBJ2-3; D not resolved. V lost 3 bases, J lost 2 bases, and 9 bases lay in between. This CDR3 has 14 amino acids. Germline lookup yields CDR1 WNHNN and CDR2 SYGVQD (reference sequence). The CDR3 loop is CASSDPTSTDTQYF. The CDR3 DNA follows: TGCGCCAGCAGTGATCCTACGTCCACAGATACGCAGTATTTT.

The V and J genes are TRBV11-3 and TRBJ2-3, with TRBD2 matching over 7 bases. The CDR3 has 15 residues. Losses at the gene ends were 3 bases for V and 0 bases for J; bases not matched to a gene: 3. CDR1 is SGHNT and CDR2 is YENEEA in the germline V gene. As DNA, the CDR3 is TGTGCCAGCAGCTTGGCTAGCGGCAGCACAGATACGCAGTATTTT. Encoded protein: CASSLASGSTDTQYF.

The genes are TRBV27 and TRBJ2-3, with no clear D. Germline CDR1 and CDR2: MNHEY and SMNVEV (reference sequence). The germline V and J ends were trimmed by 3 bases and 0 bases, with 7 bases remaining between them. The CDR3 length is 14 residues. CDR3 nucleotides: TGTGCCAGCAGTTTTAGTCGTAGCACAGATACGCAGTATTTT. Translated: CASSFSRSTDTQYF.

The V gene is TRBV28, the J gene TRBJ2-7, with TRBD2 identical over 12 bases. J was trimmed by 5 bases and V by 10 bases; bases with no gene match: 3. CDR1 is MDHEN and CDR2 is SYDVKM in the germline V gene. The CDR3 is 12 residues long. The CDR3: CAIRTSGNEQYF. CDR3 DNA sequence: TGTGCCATTCGGACTAGCGGGAACGAGCAGTACTTC.

This rearrangement joins TRBV19 to TRBJ1-1, with unresolved D. The CDR3 is 13 amino acids. Germline assignment: CDR1 LNHDA and CDR2 SQIVND (reference sequence). Trimming left V 5 bases short and J 0 bases short, with 7 bases between. The CDR3 reads CASSSELNTEAFF. The DNA of the CDR3 is TGTGCCAGTAGTTCGGAGTTGAACACTGAAGCTTTCTTT.

This sequence joins TRBV19 and TRBJ1-5; 7 bases fit TRBD1. CDR1 and CDR2 from the germline V gene are LNHDA and SQIVND (reference sequence). Losses at the gene ends were 2 bases for V and 2 bases for J; bases not matched to a gene: 6. The CDR3 totals 16 residues. CDR3 region: CASSIFGTGGNQPQHF. The CDR3 coding sequence is TGTGCCAGTAGTATATTCGGAACAGGGGGCAATCAGCCCCAGCATTTT. The full variable domain, completed using reference TRBV19 and TRBJ1-5, is DGGITQSPKYLFRKEGQNVTLSCEQNLNHDAMYWYRQDPGQGLRLIYYSQIVNDFQKGDIAEGYSVSREKKESFPLTVTSAQKNPTAFYLCASSIFGTGGNQPQHFGDGTRLSIL.

The chain joins TRBV5-8 to TRBJ2-3; tentative D call: TRBD1 (6 bases). The CDR3 runs 16 residues. V was trimmed by 0 bases and J by 3 bases, leaving 14 bases between them. Germline V gene lookup returns CDR1 SGHTS and CDR2 YDEGEE. As DNA, the CDR3 is TGTGCCAGCAGCTTGGGGCGAGGGGGTAGGACAGATACGCAGTATTTT. Translating it yields CASSLGRGGRTDTQYF.

V is TRBV11-3 and J is TRBJ1-5; D is perhaps TRBD1 (6 bases). Trimming removed 8 bases at V and 2 bases at J, with 25 bases between. The CDR3 spans 18 residues. Germline CDR1 is SGHNT and CDR2 is YENEEA. For the CDR3, the DNA is TGTGCCAGCTACCACTGGGTAGGGGGTATTCTTGGCAATCAGCCCCAGCATTTT. This gives the protein CASYHWVGGILGNQPQHF.

The V call is TRBV5-6, the J call TRBJ1-2, with TRBD1 as a possible D gene (5 bases). This CDR3 is 16 amino acids long. The germline CDR1 and CDR2 sequences are SGHDT and YYEEEE. Trimming took off 5 bases at V and 1 base at J, with 18 bases between the two ends. CDR3 region: CASSPTAGRFNYGYTF. The CDR3 region has the DNA TGTGCCAGCAGTCCCACCGCGGGACGGTTTAACTATGGCTACACCTTC.

The chain has TRBV6-1 and TRBJ2-1, with TRBD1 matching 7 bases. The V gene end was trimmed by 5 bases and the J gene end by 6 bases; junction bases not matched to a gene: 10. This CDR3 spans 15 amino acids. Germline CDR1 and CDR2: MNHNS and SASEGT. DNA for the CDR3: TGTGCCAGCAGTATCAGGGACAGCCTCCCCAATGAGCAGTTCTTC. Translated, it gives CASSIRDSLPNEQFF.

V is TRBV6-5 and J is TRBJ2-7, with 12 bases that match TRBD2. There are 15 residues in the CDR3. The junction had 7 bases not matched to a gene; V was cut back by 5 bases and J by 5 bases. Germline V gene data show CDR1 as MNHEY and CDR2 as SVGAGI. The CDR3 is CASSLTSGRKDEQYF. The CDR3 DNA reads TGTGCCAGCAGTCTGACTAGCGGGAGAAAAGACGAGCAGTACTTC.

The rearrangement uses TRBV7-8 and TRBJ2-7; possible D gene TRBD1, 5 bases. The CDR3 runs to 12 residues. CDR1 is SGHVS and CDR2 is FQNEAQ in the germline V gene. V lost 0 bases to trimming and J lost 12 bases, with 12 bases between them. DNA for the CDR3: TGTGCCAGCAGCTTAGCATCACAGGACCCGTACTTC. This translates into CASSLASQDPYF.

The chain couples TRBV6-1 to TRBJ2-7; possible D gene TRBD1, 5 bases. The CDR3 covers 14 residues. Looked up from germline, CDR1 is MNHNS and CDR2 is SASEGT. V lost 5 bases to trimming and J lost 3 bases, with 14 bases between them. CDR3 DNA sequence: TGTGCCAGCAGTAAGCAGGGTACCAACTACGAGCAGTACTTC. It yields the protein CASSKQGTNYEQYF.

V and J are TRBV5-1 and TRBJ1-3, with D unclear. Germline V CDR1 and CDR2: SGHRS, YFSETQ. The V gene lost 3 bases and the J gene lost 0 bases, with 7 bases spanning the gap. The CDR3 length is 14 residues. CDR3: CASSSSSSGNTIYF. The CDR3 bases are TGCGCCAGCAGCTCCTCTAGCTCTGGAAACACCATATATTTT.

CDR3 sequence: CASRPYRNTEAFF. DNA of the CDR3: TGTGCCAGCAGACCATACAGGAACACTGAAGCTTTCTTT. The rearrangement joins TRBV6-5 to TRBJ1-1, with D hard to call. The CDR3 covers 13 residues. The V and J ends lost 6 bases and 1 base respectively, with 9 bases between them. CDR1 and CDR2 from the germline V gene are MNHEY and SVGAGI.

To note about this clone: Lacking the conserved final phenylalanine or tryptophan, this CDR3 likely reflects a read error. The limits of the CDR3 on the DNA are not certain, so only TCRdb's listed CDR3 is given. The chain combines TRBV6-1 with TRBJ2-7; TRBD1, as called in the table, went unchecked against the DNA. The CDR3 length is 15 residues, termini included. Per germline, CDR1 MNHNS and CDR2 SASEGT. This CDR3 is CASSEATRDRPTQSL.

J is TRBJ1-5 and V is TRBV28; tentatively, D is TRBD1 (6 bases). Germline values: CDR1 MDHEN, CDR2 SYDVKM. The CDR3 is made up of 15 amino acids. V was trimmed by 5 bases and J by 5 bases, leaving 16 bases between them. Here the CDR3 DNA reads TGTGCCAGCAGTCCAGGGAGGGGGGTCTATCAGCCCCAGCATTTT. Translation: CASSPGRGVYQPQHF. Together with reference TRBV28 and TRBJ1-5, the CDR3 gives the full variable domain: DVKVTQSSRYLVKRTGEKVFLECVQDMDHENMFWYRQDPGLGLRLIYFSYDVKMKEKGDIPEGYSVSREKKERFSLILESASTNQTSMYLCASSPGRGVYQPQHFGDGTRLSIL.

The V and J genes are TRBV6-1 and TRBJ2-7; D uncertain. This CDR3 comprises 10 residues. Germline V gene sequence: CDR1 MNHNS, CDR2 SASEGT. Trimming took 7 bases from V and 3 from J, leaving 4 bases between them. The CDR3 protein is CASNGYEQYF. CDR3 sequence (DNA): TGTGCCAGCAACGGCTACGAGCAGTACTTC.

This clone was detected once. The rearrangement joins TRBV27 to TRBJ2-6; D is undetermined. Trimming took off 7 bases at V and 4 bases at J, with 11 bases between the two ends. This CDR3 has 14 amino acids. CDR1 and CDR2 (germline): MNHEY, SMNVEV (reference sequence). The CDR3 coding sequence is TGTGCCAGCACCCGAGCCTCGGGGGCCAACGTCCTGACTTTC. The encoded protein is CASTRASGANVLTF.

This clone was detected only a few times. V and J are TRBV1 and TRBJ2-5; the table's TRBD2 call for D was not verified on the DNA. TRBV1 is a pseudogene. This CDR3 has 15 residues. The CDR3 coding sequence is TGCACCAGCAGCCAAGTCGGTCTCGCCCAAGAGACCCAGTACTTC. It is translated as CTSSQVGLAQETQYF.

The V and J genes are TRBV18 and TRBJ2-7, with D hard to call. V was shortened by 3 bases and J by 2 bases, with 8 bases between the two germline ends. In germline, CDR1 is KGHSH, CDR2 LQKENI. This CDR3 region has 13 residues. CDR3 sequence (DNA): TGTGCCAGCTCACCCCCCTCTCCCTACGAGCAGTACTTC. This encodes CASSPPSPYEQYF. The full variable domain, in which reference TRBV18 and TRBJ2-7 provide the parts outside the CDR3, is NAGVMQNPRHLVRRRGQEARLRCSPMKGHSHVYWYRQLPEEGLKFMVYLQKENIIDESGMPKERFSAEFPKEGPSILRIQQVVRGDSAAYFCASSPPSPYEQYFGPGTRLTVT.

The genes are TRBV11-2 and TRBJ2-3; D is uncertain. V dropped 1 base and J dropped 1 base, with 9 bases sitting between them. The CDR3 covers 15 residues. Germline V gene sequence: CDR1 SGHAT, CDR2 FQNNGV. In nucleotides, the CDR3 is TGTGCCAGCAGCTTAGTTCGGGTCCGCACAGATACGCAGTATTTT. Its translation is CASSLVRVRTDTQYF. Looking up the rest from reference TRBV11-2 and TRBJ2-3 gives the full variable domain: EAGVAQSPRYKIIEKRQSVAFWCNPISGHATLYWYQQILGQGPKLLIQFQNNGVVDDSQLPKDRFSAERLKGVDSTLKIQPAKLEDSAVYLCASSLVRVRTDTQYFGPGTRLTVL.

The chain joins TRBV19 to TRBJ1-5, with 7 bases identical to TRBD1. V lost 3 bases and J lost 1; bases outside the gene matches: 12. CDR3 size: 18 residues. Germline values: CDR1 LNHDA, CDR2 SQIVND (reference sequence). This chain's CDR3 is CASSMKRNLGQSNQPQHF. The CDR3 coding sequence is TGTGCCAGTAGTATGAAACGAAACCTGGGACAGAGCAATCAGCCCCAGCATTTT.

J is TRBJ2-5 and V is TRBV5-8; D unresolved. The V end lost 4 bases, the J end lost 5 bases, and 15 bases lay between the germline ends. CDR3 length: 14 residues. Germline V gene lookup returns CDR1 SGHTS and CDR2 YDEGEE. CDR3 amino acids: CASSLGGEVETQYF. The CDR3 DNA is TGTGCCAGCAGCCTCGGCGGTGAAGTTGAGACCCAGTACTTC. Supplemented by reference TRBV5-8 and TRBJ2-5, the full variable domain reads EAGVTQSPTHLIKTRGQQATLRCSPISGHTSVYWYQQALGLGLQFLLWYDEGEERNRGNFPPRFSGRQFPNYSSELNVNALELEDSALYLCASSLGGEVETQYFGPGTRLLVL.

The V gene is TRBV19, the J gene TRBJ1-4; 7 nucleotides match TRBD1. Trimming took 5 bases from V and 10 from J; bases not matched to a gene: 10. The CDR3 runs 14 residues. Germline V gene lookup returns CDR1 LNHDA and CDR2 SQIVND (reference sequence). The CDR3 protein is CASSPDRAEGKLFF. In DNA, the CDR3 is TGTGCCAGTAGTCCAGACAGGGCCGAGGGAAAACTGTTTTTT.

This sequence joins TRBV9 and TRBJ1-5; 12 bases line up with TRBD1. CDR3 length equals 15 residues. Germline CDR1 SGDLS, CDR2 YYNGEE. The J segment lost 5 bases and the V segment lost 3 bases, leaving 3 bases of the junction unmatched. Written as DNA, the CDR3 is TGTGCCAGCAGCGCCGGGACAGGGGGCCATCAGCCCCAGCATTTT. Translating it yields CASSAGTGGHQPQHF.